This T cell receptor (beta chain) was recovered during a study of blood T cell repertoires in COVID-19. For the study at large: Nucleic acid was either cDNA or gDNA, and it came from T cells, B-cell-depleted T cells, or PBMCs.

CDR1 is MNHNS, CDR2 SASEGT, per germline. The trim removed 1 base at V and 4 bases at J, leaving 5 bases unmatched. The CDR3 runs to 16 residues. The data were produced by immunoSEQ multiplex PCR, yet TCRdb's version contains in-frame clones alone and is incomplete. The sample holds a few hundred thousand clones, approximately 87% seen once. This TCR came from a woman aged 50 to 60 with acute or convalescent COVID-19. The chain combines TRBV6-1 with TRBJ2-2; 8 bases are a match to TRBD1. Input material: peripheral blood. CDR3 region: CASSEGLQGVTGELFF. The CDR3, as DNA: TGTGCCAGCAGTGAAGGATTACAGGGGGTCACCGGGGAGCTGTTTTTT.